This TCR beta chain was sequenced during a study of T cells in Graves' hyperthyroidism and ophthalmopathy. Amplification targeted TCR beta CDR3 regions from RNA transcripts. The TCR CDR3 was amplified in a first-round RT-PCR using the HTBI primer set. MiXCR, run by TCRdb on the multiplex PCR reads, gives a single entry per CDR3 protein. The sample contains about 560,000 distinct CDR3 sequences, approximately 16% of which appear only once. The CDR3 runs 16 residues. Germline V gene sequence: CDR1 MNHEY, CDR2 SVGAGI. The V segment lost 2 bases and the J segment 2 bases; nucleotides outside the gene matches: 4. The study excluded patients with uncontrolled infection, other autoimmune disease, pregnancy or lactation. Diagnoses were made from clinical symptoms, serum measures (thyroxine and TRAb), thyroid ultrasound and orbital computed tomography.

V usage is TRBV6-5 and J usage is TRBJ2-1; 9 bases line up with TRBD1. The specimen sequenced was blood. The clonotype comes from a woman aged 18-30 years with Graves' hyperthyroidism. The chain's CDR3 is CASSYRQGGTYNEQFF. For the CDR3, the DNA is TGTGCCAGCAGTTACCGACAGGGGGGGACCTACAATGAGCAGTTCTTC.